Below, 14 T cell receptor beta chains from the same sample are listed, as sequenced in a study of spatial heterogeneity in lung cancer (dated by TCRdb to about 2019). The meaning of the sample's time point label: sample taken at primary tumor resection. Without any cell sorting, TCR sequencing was performed on whole RNA extracted either from tumor and nontumor lung tissue or from cryopreserved PBMC samples. Library creation used 5' RACE. Sequencing took place on a NextSeq 500. Through fastp at Q25 and MiXCR, TCRdb rebuilt clones from the public reads, retaining in-frame beta chains. Entries that share a CDR3 protein sequence are merged under the most common genes and DNA. This sample is represented by more than 10,000 distinct CDR3 sequences; around 13% of them were singletons. The ten largest account for 35% to 40% of the sample. The starting material was PBMCs, obtained at surgery. These receptors all stem from a male donor with early-stage non-small cell lung cancer.

The V and J genes are TRBV3-1 and TRBJ1-1; D not certain. Germline V gene lookup returns CDR1 LGHDT and CDR2 YNNKEL (reference sequence). The CDR3 runs 16 residues. Between the trimmed V and J ends, which lost 3 bases and 1 base, there was a span of 15 bases. Here the CDR3 reads CASSHSIWEGNTEAFF. The CDR3 region has the DNA TGTGCCAGCAGCCATTCTATCTGGGAGGGGAACACTGAAGCTTTCTTT.

In its sample, this clonotype was seen many times. V and J are TRBV15 and TRBJ2-5, with D perhaps TRBD1 or TRBD2 (6 bases each). Per the germline V gene, CDR1 is LNHNV and CDR2 is YYDKDF (reference sequence). V gave up 0 bases and J gave up 5 bases, with 19 bases separating them. This CDR3 comprises 17 residues. As DNA, the CDR3 is TGTGCCACCAGCAGAGATAAGTCGGCAGGGGAGGAGGAGACCCAGTACTTC. Encoded protein: CATSRDKSAGEEETQYF.

Only a few counts were recorded for this clonotype. J is TRBJ1-5 and V is TRBV12-3 or TRBV12-4; tentatively, D is TRBD1 (5 bases). The germline V and J ends were trimmed by 4 bases and 7 bases, with 11 bases remaining between them. The CDR3 consists of 13 residues. CDR3 bases: TGTGCCAGCAGTTCCCAGGGTTGGCAGCCCCAGCATTTT. This sequence encodes CASSSQGWQPQHF.

With regard to this clonotype: A much more abundant neighbour one base away suggests this may be a read error. The V and J genes are TRBV4-3 and TRBJ2-7; D uncertain. The V end lost 1 base, the J end lost 0 bases, and 7 bases lay between the germline ends. The CDR3 sequence is 14 residues long. The germline CDR1 and CDR2 sequences are LGHNA and YSLEER. This CDR3 is CASSQGTDSYEQYF. CDR3 bases: TGCGCCAGCAGCCAAGGAACGGACTCCTACGAGCAGTACTTC.

This clonotype was detected a few times. The chain recombines TRBV5-1 with TRBJ2-5; TRBD1 or TRBD2 may be the D gene (5 bases each). CDR1 is SGHRS, CDR2 YFSETQ, per germline. Trimming took off 1 base at V and 2 bases at J, with 12 bases between the two ends. The CDR3 is 15 residues long. The CDR3 nucleotides read TGCGCCAGCAGCTTGAGGGGACCCACTCAAGAGACCCAGTACTTC. It codes for CASSLRGPTQETQYF.

This clonotype has just a few counts. The chain links TRBV28 to TRBJ2-7, with D hard to call. Looked up from germline, CDR1 is MDHEN and CDR2 is SYDVKM. This CDR3 region has 13 residues. V was trimmed by 5 bases and J by 3 bases, leaving 11 bases between them. This CDR3 is CASSPPRGYEQYF. The CDR3 nucleotides are TGTGCCAGCAGTCCCCCGAGAGGCTACGAGCAGTACTTC.

This clonotype has at least ten counts. The chain combines TRBV20-1 with TRBJ1-2; possible D gene TRBD1, 5 bases. Germline V gene data show CDR1 as DFQATT and CDR2 as SNEGSKA (reference sequence). Trimming took off 3 bases at V and 7 bases at J, with 18 bases between the two ends. The CDR3 has 14 residues. The chain's CDR3 is CSASPRDRLSGYTF. DNA for the CDR3: TGCAGTGCTAGCCCCCGGGACCGTCTTAGTGGCTACACCTTC.

This clonotype appeared many times. The chain uses TRBV6-5 and TRBJ2-1; D gene ambiguous. V lost 5 bases and J 10 bases, leaving 15 bases between the germline ends. The CDR3 is 13 residues long. Germline assignment: CDR1 MNHEY and CDR2 SVGAGI. The CDR3 region is CASSAPGLDEQFF. DNA for the CDR3: TGTGCCAGCAGTGCTCCAGGTCTCGACGAGCAGTTCTTC.

This clonotype was seen ten or more times. The chain carries TRBV7-2 and TRBJ2-7; D is unresolved. The CDR3 length is 13 residues. V was pared by 0 bases and J by 6 bases, with 9 bases between. The V gene's germline CDR1 is SGHTA and CDR2 FQGNSA. The CDR3 spells CASSLARQREQYF. DNA for the CDR3: TGTGCCAGCAGCTTAGCGCGACAACGCGAGCAGTACTTC.

The V gene is TRBV7-9, the J gene TRBJ1-3; D not resolved. In germline, CDR1 is SEHNR, CDR2 FQNEAQ (reference sequence). Deletions cut 4 bases from V and 4 bases from J, with 2 bases between. This CDR3 has 11 amino acids. The CDR3 sequence: CASSYGNTIYF. The CDR3 DNA is TGTGCCAGCAGCTACGGAAACACCATATATTTT.

In this sample, this clonotype turned up once. This may arise from a read error, as a much more abundant clone is one base away. The J gene is TRBJ1-2, the V gene TRBV20-1; D not certain. The germline V gene has CDR1 DFQATT and CDR2 SNEGSKA (reference sequence). The CDR3 covers 12 residues. The CDR3 loop is CGANGANYGYTF. CDR3 coding DNA: TGCGGTGCTAATGGAGCTAACTATGGCTACACCTTC.

In this sample, this clonotype turned up a few times. The rearrangement links TRBV29-1 to TRBJ2-5; 10 positions agree with TRBD2. The length of the CDR3 is 12 residues. Germline values: CDR1 SQVTM, CDR2 ANQGSEA. The ends lost 5 bases at V and 5 bases at J; junction bases unmatched: 2. This chain's CDR3 is CSVSSGGETQYF. The CDR3 DNA reads as TGCAGCGTTTCTAGCGGGGGTGAGACCCAGTACTTC.

This clonotype was seen only a few times. The rearrangement links TRBV7-2 to TRBJ2-7; D is unclear. Germline CDR1 SGHTA, CDR2 FQGNSA. CDR3 size: 13 residues. The ends were cut back, 2 bases at V and 1 base at J, with 6 bases in the middle. The CDR3 here is CASSLMLSYEQYF. The CDR3 DNA follows: TGTGCCAGCAGCTTAATGCTGTCCTACGAGCAGTACTTC.

The V call is TRBV6-6, the J call TRBJ2-3; unclear D gene. Germline values: CDR1 MNHNY, CDR2 SVGAGI (reference sequence). Deletions cut 6 bases from V and 4 bases from J, with 17 bases between. The CDR3 length is 15 residues. CDR3 coding DNA: TGTGCCAGCAGCTATGATGGGAACGAGTCAGATACGCAGTATTTT. Translated: CASSYDGNESDTQYF.